This T cell receptor beta chain originates from a study of T cell responses to AZD1222 COVID-19 vaccine. Study results and caveats: Clonal diversity was possibly underestimated, and white British individuals and females predominated among donors. Baseline seropositivity occurred in only a handful of AZD1222 recipients.

Analysis merged second doses at about 4 or about 12 weeks. V gave up 3 bases and J gave up 5 bases, with 10 bases separating them. Per the germline V gene, CDR1 is GTSNPN and CDR2 is SVGIG (reference sequence). This CDR3 has 12 amino acids. On this clone itself: Its antigen is as yet unknown.

Assay: immunoSEQ multiplex PCR; the TCRdb copy retains only in-frame clones and omits some. The data contain about 120,000 clones, 85% to 90% of them singletons. The clonotype originates from an adult who received the AZD1222 COVID-19 vaccine. The genes are TRBV30 and TRBJ1-1; D is possibly TRBD1 (6 bases). This sample comprised peripheral blood, obtained 28 days after the second AZD1222 dose. The CDR3 spells CAWRTGKTEAFF. CDR3 DNA: TGTGCCTGGAGGACAGGCAAAACTGAAGCTTTCTTT.